This is a list of T cell receptor beta chains from one sample in a study of blood T cell repertoires in COVID-19. Measured with immunoSEQ multiplex PCR; TCRdb has only the in-frame clones, and not every one. The table includes approximately 300,000 clones, 65% to 90% detected once. Sequencing was carried out using PBMCs or T cells enriched from blood (not recorded which). These receptors originate from a young man who had recovered from COVID-19. Each CDR3 is given with its conserved first and last residue. Each record gives: D gene, J gene, V gene, clone size, CDR3 DNA, CDR3 protein. D genes are given only for firm matches. Only some rows state a clone size, as once, few, many or a class for expanded clones.

d_gene: TRBD1
j_gene: TRBJ1-1
v_gene: TRBV9
abundance: NA
CDR3nt: TGTGCCAGCAGCCCTCACGACAGGGGGGTAGGGAACACTGAAGCTTTCTTT
CDR3aa: CASSPHDRGVGNTEAFF

d_gene: TRBD2
j_gene: TRBJ2-5
v_gene: TRBV12-5
abundance: NA
CDR3nt: TGTGCTAGTGGTTCCGGGACTAGCGGTTACCAAGAGACCCAGTACTTC
CDR3aa: CASGSGTSGYQETQYF

d_gene: NA
j_gene: TRBJ1-6
v_gene: TRBV18
abundance: NA
CDR3nt: TGTGCCAGCTCACCCGCTGTGAACGGTAATTCACCCCTCCACTTT
CDR3aa: CASSPAVNGNSPLHF

d_gene: NA
j_gene: TRBJ1-5
v_gene: TRBV5-8
abundance: NA
CDR3nt: TGTGCCAGCAGCCTTAGCAATCAGCCCCAGCATTTT
CDR3aa: CASSLSNQPQHF

d_gene: TRBD1
j_gene: TRBJ1-2
v_gene: TRBV7-9
abundance: NA
CDR3nt: TGTGCCAGCAGCTCCCGGACAGGGGCGCAATCTAACTATGGCTACACCTTC
CDR3aa: CASSSRTGAQSNYGYTF

d_gene: TRBD1
j_gene: TRBJ1-2
v_gene: TRBV28
abundance: NA
CDR3nt: TGTGCCAGCAGTTCCCCCGCCGGGACAGACTATGGCTACACCTTC
CDR3aa: CASSSPAGTDYGYTF

d_gene: TRBD1
j_gene: TRBJ2-5
v_gene: TRBV7-2
abundance: NA
CDR3nt: TGTGCCAGCAGCATCAACAGCCAGGGGGCGAGAGAGACCCAGTACTTC
CDR3aa: CASSINSQGARETQYF

d_gene: NA
j_gene: TRBJ1-6
v_gene: TRBV7-2
abundance: NA
CDR3nt: TGTGCCAGCACCCTCGAAGCGACTCGAGGAAATTCACCCCTCCACTTT
CDR3aa: CASTLEATRGNSPLHF

d_gene: TRBD1
j_gene: TRBJ1-2
v_gene: TRBV19
abundance: once
CDR3nt: TGTGCCAGTAGGCAGGGGGCGGGTGGCTACACCTTC
CDR3aa: CASRQGAGGYTF

d_gene: TRBD1
j_gene: TRBJ2-7
v_gene: TRBV4-1
abundance: NA
CDR3nt: TGCGCCAGCAGCCAAGATTTCCCCCGACAGGGGTCCTACGAGCAGTACTTC
CDR3aa: CASSQDFPRQGSYEQYF

d_gene: NA
j_gene: TRBJ1-2
v_gene: TRBV2
abundance: NA
CDR3nt: TGTGCCAGCAGTACGACTGCCAGCTATGGCTACACCTTC
CDR3aa: CASSTTASYGYTF

d_gene: NA
j_gene: TRBJ1-1
v_gene: TRBV2
abundance: many
CDR3nt: TGTGCCGTACAGGGATCGACTGAAGCTTTCTTT
CDR3aa: CAVQGSTEAFF

d_gene: TRBD1
j_gene: TRBJ1-6
v_gene: TRBV9
abundance: NA
CDR3nt: TGTGCCAGCAGCGGAACGACAGGGGGAAATTCACCCCTCCACTTT
CDR3aa: CASSGTTGGNSPLHF

d_gene: NA
j_gene: TRBJ1-2
v_gene: TRBV9
abundance: NA
CDR3nt: TGTGCCAGCAGCGTAGACTACTATGGCTACACCTTC
CDR3aa: CASSVDYYGYTF

d_gene: NA
j_gene: TRBJ2-5
v_gene: TRBV7-7
abundance: NA
CDR3nt: TGTGCTAGCAGCTTATATGGGGGGGCCACCGAGACCCAGTACTTC
CDR3aa: CASSLYGGATETQYF

d_gene: NA
j_gene: TRBJ2-3
v_gene: TRBV5-1
abundance: NA
CDR3nt: TGCGCCAGCAGCTTGCGGCGTGGGGTCGGCGGGGGACATAGCACAGATACGCAGTATTTT
CDR3aa: CASSLRRGVGGGHSTDTQYF

d_gene: NA
j_gene: TRBJ1-1
v_gene: TRBV7-9
abundance: NA
CDR3nt: TGTGCCAGCAGCTTAGCACTGCAGGGCACTGAAGCTTTCTTT
CDR3aa: CASSLALQGTEAFF